Below, 13 T cell receptor beta chains from the same sample are listed, as sequenced in a study of shared clonotypes between healthy human individuals. Clones were read by immunoSEQ multiplex PCR, and TCRdb kept only the in-frame ones, dropping some. The table has some 660,000 clones, about three quarters seen once. Material for sequencing was memory CD4+ T cells sorted from blood. Documented subset: CD45RA-negative fraction. Receptor source: a woman in her thirties in good health.

J is TRBJ2-1 and V is TRBV5-1, with D tentatively TRBD1 (6 bases). The CDR3 runs 16 residues. With 6 bases removed from V and 6 bases from J, the gap between germline ends came to 22 bases. Germline CDR1 reads SGHRS; CDR2 reads YFSETQ. The CDR3 bases are TGCGCCAGCAACGATCAGGGGCTCCGTCTCAGCAATGAGCAGTTCTTC. This gives the protein CASNDQGLRLSNEQFF.

The gene calls are TRBV7-2 and TRBJ1-2; no clear D gene. The V end lost 5 bases, the J end lost 3 bases, and 16 bases lay between the germline ends. CDR1 and CDR2 from the germline V gene are SGHTA and FQGNSA. The CDR3 is 15 amino acids. Written as DNA, the CDR3 is TGTGCCAGCAGCCCTGGGTTTCAGGCTGACTATGGCTACACCTTC. This translates into CASSPGFQADYGYTF.

With regard to this clone: A far larger clone is a single base away, which makes a read error likely. Other DNA sequences of this sample code for an identical CDR3. J is TRBJ1-5 and V is TRBV2, with unresolved D. The CDR3 covers 13 residues. Germline CDR1 is SNHLY and CDR2 is FYNNEI. The V end was cut by 7 bases, the J end by 0 bases, with 7 bases between. The CDR3 DNA reads TGTGCCAGCAAAGGGAATAGCAATCAGCCCCAGCATTTT. This gives the protein CASKGNSNQPQHF.

This clone was found a few times. The chain uses TRBV30 and TRBJ1-1; D is ambiguous. CDR1 GTSNPN and CDR2 SVGIG come from the germline V gene (reference sequence). The CDR3 sequence is 13 residues long. The V end lost 1 base, the J end lost 1 base, and 7 bases lay between the germline ends. The CDR3 DNA reads as TGTGCCTGGAGTGCCAGTAAGAACACTGAAGCTTTCTTT. Amino acid sequence: CAWSASKNTEAFF.

The chain combines TRBV2 with TRBJ2-5, with TRBD2 matching 12 bases. The CDR3 spans 16 residues. The J segment lost 5 bases and the V segment lost 5 bases, leaving 9 bases of the junction unmatched. Per germline, CDR1 SNHLY and CDR2 FYNNEI. The CDR3 nucleotides are TGTGCCAGCAGTTTTAGACTAGCGGGAGTGTCGGAGACCCAGTACTTC. It is translated as CASSFRLAGVSETQYF.

The V and J genes are TRBV5-1 and TRBJ1-2; 7 bases map to TRBD1. Germline lookup yields CDR1 SGHRS and CDR2 YFSETQ. The CDR3 is made up of 15 amino acids. V gave up 3 bases and J gave up 0 bases; unmatched junction bases: 5. CDR3 nucleotides: TGCGCCAGCAGCTCGGGACAGCCTTCTAACTATGGCTACACCTTC. Translating gives CASSSGQPSNYGYTF.

This clone has only a few counts. The chain uses TRBV5-6 and TRBJ2-6, with no clear D. V shed 4 bases and J shed 1 base, with 12 bases lying between them. Germline V gives CDR1 SGHDT, CDR2 YYEEEE. This CDR3 is 16 amino acids long. The CDR3 coding sequence is TGTGCCAGCAGCACCTACGGTGGTTCTGGGGCCAACGTCCTGACTTTC. It codes for CASSTYGGSGANVLTF.

J is TRBJ1-5 and V is TRBV12-5; TRBD1 might be the D (5 bases). Germline lookup yields CDR1 LGHNT and CDR2 FRNRAP. Trimming pared 5 bases from V and 9 bases from J, leaving 14 bases between. The CDR3 spans 13 residues. DNA of the CDR3: TGTGCTAGTGGTCTCTATATCGGGGGGCCCCAGCATTTT. Encoded protein: CASGLYIGGPQHF. Together with reference TRBV12-5 and TRBJ1-5, the CDR3 gives the full variable domain: DARVTQTPRHKVTEMGQEVTMRCQPILGHNTVFWYRQTMMQGLELLAYFRNRAPLDDSGMPKDRFSAEMPDATLATLKIQPSEPRDSAVYFCASGLYIGGPQHFGDGTRLSIL.

This chain connects TRBV11-2 to TRBJ2-7; 11 bases line up with TRBD2. V shed 4 bases and J 4 bases; nucleotides not matched to a gene: 6. This CDR3 has 15 amino acids. Germline V CDR1 and CDR2: SGHAT, FQNNGV. The CDR3 coding sequence is TGTGCCAGCAGCTACACTAGCGGGGGTTCTTACGAGCAGTACTTC. Amino acid sequence: CASSYTSGGSYEQYF.

The genes are TRBV10-1 and TRBJ2-7, with TRBD1 matching over 11 bases. The CDR3 is made up of 14 amino acids. Germline loops: CDR1 WNHNN, CDR2 SYGVQD (reference sequence). The V segment lost 4 bases and the J segment 7 bases; nucleotides outside the gene matches: 6. The CDR3 spells CASSAGTGGREQYF. The CDR3 DNA follows: TGCGCCAGCAGTGCCGGGACAGGGGGAAGGGAGCAGTACTTC.

Remarks on this clone: Distinct nucleotide sequences in the sample also encode this CDR3. The chain carries TRBV5-1 and TRBJ2-1; the D is unclear. The length of the CDR3 is 15 residues. Germline CDR1 reads SGHRS; CDR2 reads YFSETQ. V dropped 1 base and J dropped 0 bases, with 8 bases sitting between them. CDR3 bases: TGCGCCAGCAGCTTGTCTGCGAGCTCCTACAATGAGCAGTTCTTC. Translating gives CASSLSASSYNEQFF.

The rearrangement joins TRBV19 to TRBJ2-7; D gene uncertain. The CDR3 has 13 amino acids. Germline V lookup: CDR1 LNHDA, CDR2 SQIVND (reference sequence). Trimming took off 4 bases at V and 0 bases at J, with 7 bases between the two ends. CDR3 protein: CASSTFISYEQYF. The CDR3 DNA is TGTGCCAGTAGTACCTTCATCTCCTACGAGCAGTACTTC.

This rearrangement joins TRBV28 to TRBJ1-2; TRBD1 is a possible D gene (6 bases). The CDR3 totals 12 residues. V lost 5 bases to trimming and J lost 6 bases, with 10 bases between them. Looked up from germline, CDR1 is MDHEN and CDR2 is SYDVKM. CDR3 DNA: TGTGCCAGCAGTATCAACAGGGATGGCTACACCTTC. Protein: CASSINRDGYTF.